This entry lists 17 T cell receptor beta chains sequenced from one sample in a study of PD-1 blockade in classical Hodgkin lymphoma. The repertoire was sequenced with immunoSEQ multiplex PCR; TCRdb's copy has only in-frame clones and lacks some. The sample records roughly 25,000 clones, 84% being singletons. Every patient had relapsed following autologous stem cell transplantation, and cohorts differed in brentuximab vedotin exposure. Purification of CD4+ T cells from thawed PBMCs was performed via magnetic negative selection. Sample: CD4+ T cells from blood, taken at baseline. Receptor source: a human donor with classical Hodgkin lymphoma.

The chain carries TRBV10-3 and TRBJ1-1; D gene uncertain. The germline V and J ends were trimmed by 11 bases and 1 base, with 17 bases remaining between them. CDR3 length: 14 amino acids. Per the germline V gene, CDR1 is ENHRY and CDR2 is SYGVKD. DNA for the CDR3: TGTGCCGCGAGAAGAGCGGGTGAGAACACTGAAGCTTTCTTT. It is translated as CAARRAGENTEAFF.

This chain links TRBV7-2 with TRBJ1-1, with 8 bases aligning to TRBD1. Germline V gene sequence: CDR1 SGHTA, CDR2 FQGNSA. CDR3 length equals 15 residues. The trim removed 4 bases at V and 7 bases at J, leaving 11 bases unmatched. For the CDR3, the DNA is TGTGCCAGCAGCTGGCGGGACAGGATTGGGGGTGAAGCTTTCTTT. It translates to CASSWRDRIGGEAFF.

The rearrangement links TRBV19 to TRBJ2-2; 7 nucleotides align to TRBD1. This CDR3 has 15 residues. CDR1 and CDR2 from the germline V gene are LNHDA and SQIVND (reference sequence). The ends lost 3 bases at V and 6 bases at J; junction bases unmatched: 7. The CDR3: CASSIKNDRAGELFF. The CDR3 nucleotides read TGTGCCAGTAGTATCAAGAACGACAGGGCCGGGGAGCTGTTTTTT.

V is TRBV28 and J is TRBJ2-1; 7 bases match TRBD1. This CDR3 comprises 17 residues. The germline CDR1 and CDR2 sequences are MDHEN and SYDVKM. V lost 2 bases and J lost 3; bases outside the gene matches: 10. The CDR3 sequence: CASSLVDRAGGYNEQFF. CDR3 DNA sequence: TGTGCCAGCAGTTTAGTCGACCGGGCAGGGGGCTACAATGAGCAGTTCTTC.

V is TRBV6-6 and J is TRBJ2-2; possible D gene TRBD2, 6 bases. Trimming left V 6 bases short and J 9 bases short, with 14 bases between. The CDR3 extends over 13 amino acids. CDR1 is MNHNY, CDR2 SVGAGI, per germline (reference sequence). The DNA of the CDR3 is TGTGCCAGCAGGCCGGGCGGGGCCAGGGAGCTGTTTTTT. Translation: CASRPGGARELFF.

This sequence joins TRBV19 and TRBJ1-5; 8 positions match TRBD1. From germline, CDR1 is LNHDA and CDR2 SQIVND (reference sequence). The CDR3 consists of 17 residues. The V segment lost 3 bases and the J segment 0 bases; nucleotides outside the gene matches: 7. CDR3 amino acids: CASSMPTGTGSNQPQHF. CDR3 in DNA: TGTGCCAGTAGTATGCCGACCGGGACAGGTAGCAATCAGCCCCAGCATTTT.

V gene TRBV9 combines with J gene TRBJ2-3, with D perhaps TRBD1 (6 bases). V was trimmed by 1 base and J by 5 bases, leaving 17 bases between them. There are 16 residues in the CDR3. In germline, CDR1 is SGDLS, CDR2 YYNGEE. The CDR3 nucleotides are TGTGCCAGCAGCGTATCCGTGAGGTGGGGGCTAGATACGCAGTATTTT. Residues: CASSVSVRWGLDTQYF.

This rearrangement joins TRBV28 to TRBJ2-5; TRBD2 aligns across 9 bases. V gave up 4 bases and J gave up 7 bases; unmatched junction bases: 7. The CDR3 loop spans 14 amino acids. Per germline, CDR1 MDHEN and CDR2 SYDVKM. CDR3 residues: CASSSGTSRGTQYF. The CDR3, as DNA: TGTGCCAGCAGTTCTGGGACTAGCCGGGGGACCCAGTACTTC.

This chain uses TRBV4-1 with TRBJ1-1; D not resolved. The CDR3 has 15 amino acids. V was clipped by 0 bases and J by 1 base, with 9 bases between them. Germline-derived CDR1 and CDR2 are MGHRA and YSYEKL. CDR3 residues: CASSQDPGRNTEAFF. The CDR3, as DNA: TGCGCCAGCAGCCAAGACCCAGGCCGGAACACTGAAGCTTTCTTT.

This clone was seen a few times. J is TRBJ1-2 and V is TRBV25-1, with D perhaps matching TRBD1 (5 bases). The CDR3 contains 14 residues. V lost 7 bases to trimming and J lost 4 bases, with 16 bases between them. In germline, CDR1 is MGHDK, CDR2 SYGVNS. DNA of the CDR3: TGTGCCAGCACCCGGGGGGACTCCATCTATGGCTACACCTTC. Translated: CASTRGDSIYGYTF.

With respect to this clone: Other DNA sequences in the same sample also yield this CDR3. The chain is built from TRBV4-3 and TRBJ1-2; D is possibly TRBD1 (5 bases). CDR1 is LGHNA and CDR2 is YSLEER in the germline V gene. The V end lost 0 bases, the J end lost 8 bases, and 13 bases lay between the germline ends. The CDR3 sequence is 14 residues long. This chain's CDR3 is CASSQELQGRGYTF. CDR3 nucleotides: TGCGCCAGCAGCCAAGAGCTGCAGGGACGAGGCTACACCTTC.

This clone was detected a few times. The CDR3: CASSRDREEGETQYF. CDR3 DNA sequence: TGTGCCAGCAGCCGGGACAGGGAGGAAGGAGAGACCCAGTACTTC. The rearrangement links TRBV7-6 to TRBJ2-5, with 9 bases identical to TRBD1. V trimming: 5 bases; J trimming: 4 bases; junction bases outside the gene matches: 8. Germline CDR1 reads SGHVS; CDR2 reads FNYEAQ. The length of the CDR3 is 15 residues.

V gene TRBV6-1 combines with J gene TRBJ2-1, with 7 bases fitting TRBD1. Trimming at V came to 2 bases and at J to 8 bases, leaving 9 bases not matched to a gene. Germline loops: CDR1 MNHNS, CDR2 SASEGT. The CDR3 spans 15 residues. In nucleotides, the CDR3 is TGTGCCAGCAGTGAACCGAGACAGGGTATAGATGAGCAGTTCTTC. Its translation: CASSEPRQGIDEQFF.

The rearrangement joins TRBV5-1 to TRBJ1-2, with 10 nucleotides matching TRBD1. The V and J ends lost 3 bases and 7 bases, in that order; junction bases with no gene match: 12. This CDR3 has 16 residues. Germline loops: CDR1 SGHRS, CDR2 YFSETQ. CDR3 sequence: CASSSISPGQGFGYTF. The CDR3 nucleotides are TGCGCCAGCAGCTCCATTAGCCCGGGACAGGGGTTTGGCTACACCTTC.

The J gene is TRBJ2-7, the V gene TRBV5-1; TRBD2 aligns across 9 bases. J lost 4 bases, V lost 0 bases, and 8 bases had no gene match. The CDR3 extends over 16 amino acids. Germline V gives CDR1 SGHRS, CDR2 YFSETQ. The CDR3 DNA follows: TGCGCCAGCAGCTTGGATGGCGGGGGGGCCCAGTACGAGCAGTACTTC. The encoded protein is CASSLDGGGAQYEQYF. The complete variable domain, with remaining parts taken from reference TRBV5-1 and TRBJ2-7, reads KAGVTQTPRYLIKTRGQQVTLSCSPISGHRSVSWYQQTPGQGLQFLFEYFSETQRNKGNFPGRFSGRQFSNSRSEMNVSTLELGDSALYLCASSLDGGGAQYEQYFGPGTRLTVT.

For the CDR3, the DNA is TGTGCCAGCAGCGTAGTAAGCGGTCGGACTGAAGCTTTCTTT. Residues: CASSVVSGRTEAFF. The chain employs TRBV9 and TRBJ1-1; D gene ambiguous. Between the trimmed V and J ends, which lost 0 bases and 5 bases, there was a span of 11 bases. CDR1 is SGDLS, CDR2 YYNGEE, per germline. This CDR3 region has 14 residues. The complete variable domain, with remaining parts taken from reference TRBV9 and TRBJ1-1, reads DSGVTQTPKHLITATGQRVTLRCSPRSGDLSVYWYQQSLDQGLQFLIQYYNGEERAKGNILERFSAQQFPDLHSELNLSSLELGDSALYFCASSVVSGRTEAFFGQGTRLTVV.

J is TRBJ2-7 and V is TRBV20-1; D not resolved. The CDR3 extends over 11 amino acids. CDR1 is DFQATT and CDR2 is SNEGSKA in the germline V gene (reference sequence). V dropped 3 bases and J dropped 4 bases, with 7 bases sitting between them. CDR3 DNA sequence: TGCAGTGCTAGGAAGACGTACGAGCAGTACTTC. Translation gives CSARKTYEQYF.